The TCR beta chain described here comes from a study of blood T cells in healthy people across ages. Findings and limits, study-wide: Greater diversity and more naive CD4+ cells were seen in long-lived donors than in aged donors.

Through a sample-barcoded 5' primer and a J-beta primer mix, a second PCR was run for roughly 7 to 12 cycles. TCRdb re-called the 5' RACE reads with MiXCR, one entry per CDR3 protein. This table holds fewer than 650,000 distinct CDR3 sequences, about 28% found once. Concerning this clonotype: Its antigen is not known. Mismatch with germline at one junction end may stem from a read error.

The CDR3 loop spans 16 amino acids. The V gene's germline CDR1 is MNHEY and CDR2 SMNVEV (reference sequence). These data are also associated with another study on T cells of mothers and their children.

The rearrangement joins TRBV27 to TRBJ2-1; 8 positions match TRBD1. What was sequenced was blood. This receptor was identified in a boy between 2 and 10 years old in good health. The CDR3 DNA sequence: TGTGCCAGCAGTTTATATCTAGGACAGGGTGGTGATGAGCGGTTCTTC. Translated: CASSLYLGQGGDERFF.